The 18 T cell receptor beta chains listed next were all sequenced from one sample in a study of shared clonotypes between healthy human individuals (dated by TCRdb to 2018 to 2020). Library preparation employed the immunoSEQ multiplex PCR assay. TCRdb retrieved this table from immuneACCESS and kept in-frame rearrangements only. Not all clones are present; in checked studies, unresolved V genes account for under half, and no reason is known for the remainder. This sample holds roughly 2.1 million clones; approximately 94% were observed only once. The biggest ten clones account for roughly 1.8% of the sample. CD8 naive samples were CD45RO-negative cells positively selected for CCR7, giving a CD45RA+CCR7+ population that excluded TemRA cells. Sequenced material: naive CD8+ T cells from PBMCs. Per the publication, the cell subset or site label means: CD45RA+CCR7+. The source of these receptors is a man aged 18 to 35 in good health. Some clones in this sample may be carry-over from other donors' samples.

V and J are TRBV25-1 and TRBJ1-1; D call uncertain. Germline assignment: CDR1 MGHDK and CDR2 SYGVNS. V was clipped by 3 bases and J by 8 bases, with 13 bases between them. This CDR3 spans 13 amino acids. This chain's CDR3 is CASSEAGSLEAFF. Here the CDR3 DNA reads TGTGCCAGCAGTGAGGCCGGATCTCTCGAAGCTTTCTTT.

The rearrangement joins TRBV10-3 to TRBJ2-2; a possible D gene is TRBD1 (5 bases). Per the germline V gene, CDR1 is ENHRY and CDR2 is SYGVKD. V lost 8 bases to trimming and J lost 3 bases, with 19 bases between them. This CDR3 has 16 amino acids. This CDR3 reads CAIAERGLIDTGELFF. DNA for the CDR3: TGTGCCATCGCGGAAAGGGGCCTGATAGACACCGGGGAGCTGTTTTTT.

The V gene is TRBV7-9, the J gene TRBJ2-7, with a weak D call TRBD2 (6 bases). Germline V gene lookup returns CDR1 SEHNR and CDR2 FQNEAQ (reference sequence). The ends were cut back, 7 bases at V and 3 bases at J, with 13 bases in the middle. This CDR3 contains 13 residues. The DNA of the CDR3 is TGTGCCAGCATCACGGGAGTCAACTACGAGCAGTACTTC. Protein product: CASITGVNYEQYF.

V is TRBV27 and J is TRBJ1-2, with D perhaps TRBD1 (6 bases). V shed 10 bases and J shed 6 bases, with 21 bases lying between them. CDR3 length equals 14 residues. Germline V CDR1 and CDR2: MNHEY, SMNVEV (reference sequence). The CDR3 protein is CATKETGTIHGYTF. The CDR3 coding sequence is TGTGCCACCAAAGAAACCGGGACAATACATGGCTACACCTTC.

The genes are TRBV9 and TRBJ2-7, with TRBD2 matching over 8 bases. CDR3 length: 14 amino acids. Germline CDR1 and CDR2: SGDLS and YYNGEE. V dropped 5 bases and J dropped 4; count of bases not matched to a gene: 8. DNA for the CDR3: TGTGCCAGCAGTCCAGCGGGAGTTGGGTACGAGCAGTACTTC. Translating gives CASSPAGVGYEQYF.

This clone was counted a single time. V usage is TRBV13 and J usage is TRBJ1-3; D call uncertain. The CDR3 is made up of 13 amino acids. Germline CDR1 PRHDT, CDR2 FYEKMQ (reference sequence). V was trimmed by 3 bases and J by 8 bases, leaving 11 bases between them. Here the CDR3 reads CASSLRASDTIYF. The CDR3 coding sequence is TGTGCCAGCAGCTTGAGGGCATCGGACACCATATATTTT.

The chain links TRBV14 to TRBJ2-7; TRBD2 matches at 13 bases. The V and J ends lost 0 bases and 6 bases, in that order; junction bases with no gene match: 8. The CDR3 totals 17 residues. The V gene's germline CDR1 is SGHDN and CDR2 FVKESK. The CDR3 loop is CASSQDVGLAGPAEQYF. The CDR3 coding sequence is TGTGCCAGCAGCCAAGATGTGGGACTAGCGGGACCGGCCGAGCAGTACTTC. Variable domain in full (rest from reference TRBV14 and TRBJ2-7): EAGVTQFPSHSVIEKGQTVTLRCDPISGHDNLYWYRRVMGKEIKFLLHFVKESKQDESGMPNNRFLAERTGGTYSTLKVQPAELEDSGVYFCASSQDVGLAGPAEQYFGPGTRLTVT.

The genes are TRBV12-5 and TRBJ2-1; TRBD1 aligns across 10 bases. CDR3 length equals 15 residues. The germline V gene encodes CDR1 LGHNT and CDR2 FRNRAP. The J segment lost 1 base and the V segment lost 5 bases, leaving 2 bases of the junction unmatched. The CDR3 reads CASGGQGESYNEQFF. The CDR3 bases are TGTGCTAGTGGTGGACAGGGGGAATCCTACAATGAGCAGTTCTTC.

The rearrangement links TRBV6-5 to TRBJ1-1; tentatively, D is TRBD1 (5 bases). Germline V gives CDR1 MNHEY, CDR2 SVGAGI. This CDR3 has 16 amino acids. V was pared by 0 bases and J by 2 bases, with 13 bases between. This CDR3 reads CASSYSFLRDNTEAFF. Written as DNA, the CDR3 is TGTGCCAGCAGTTACTCATTCCTCCGGGACAACACTGAAGCTTTCTTT.

The V call is TRBV4-2, the J call TRBJ2-2; D could derive from TRBD1 or TRBD2 (5 bases each). From germline, CDR1 is LGHNA and CDR2 YNFKEQ. The CDR3 has 14 residues. The germline V and J ends were trimmed by 4 bases and 7 bases, with 13 bases remaining between them. The CDR3 here is CASSPGAGNGELFF. The CDR3, as DNA: TGTGCCAGCAGCCCTGGGGCGGGCAACGGGGAGCTGTTTTTT.

This chain links TRBV27 with TRBJ1-1; unclear D gene. This CDR3 contains 15 residues. Germline V gene sequence: CDR1 MNHEY, CDR2 SMNVEV (reference sequence). V was shortened by 5 bases and J by 0 bases, with 13 bases between the two germline ends. The CDR3 protein is CASSLSKVLNTEAFF. DNA of the CDR3: TGTGCCAGCAGTCTGTCGAAGGTATTGAACACTGAAGCTTTCTTT.

The chain is built from TRBV7-3 and TRBJ1-2; 8 bases line up with TRBD1. CDR1 and CDR2 (germline): SGHTA, FQGTGA. The V and J ends lost 2 bases and 5 bases, in that order; junction bases with no gene match: 7. The CDR3 length is 15 residues. In DNA, the CDR3 is TGTGCCAGCAGCTTAGATACAGGGGGGAATTATGGCTACACCTTC. This gives the protein CASSLDTGGNYGYTF.

CDR3 region: CASSSEPYPSNYGYTF. The CDR3 bases are TGTGCCAGCAGCTCCGAACCCTACCCCAGTAACTATGGCTACACCTTC. The chain couples TRBV7-2 to TRBJ1-2; D is undetermined. The germline V gene encodes CDR1 SGHTA and CDR2 FQGNSA. The CDR3 sequence is 16 residues long. V was pared by 4 bases and J by 1 base, with 16 bases between.

This chain joins TRBV7-6 and TRBJ1-1, with D maybe TRBD1 (5 bases). This CDR3 has 14 residues. CDR1 and CDR2 (germline): SGHVS, FNYEAQ. V lost 0 bases and J 1 base, leaving 6 bases between the germline ends. CDR3 protein: CASSLAGGNTEAFF. The CDR3 nucleotides read TGTGCCAGCAGCTTAGCGGGGGGGAACACTGAAGCTTTCTTT.

This clone is a singleton in its sample. CDR3 DNA sequence: TGCAGCGTTCCTTCCGGGATTGAGCAGTTCTTC. Its translation: CSVPSGIEQFF. V gene TRBV29-1 combines with J gene TRBJ2-1, with D perhaps matching TRBD2 (5 bases). The V gene lost 5 bases and the J gene lost 9 bases, with 11 bases spanning the gap. CDR3 length equals 11 residues. Looked up from germline, CDR1 is SQVTM and CDR2 is ANQGSEA.

The chain recombines TRBV6-4 with TRBJ1-4; TRBD1 matches at 9 bases. Germline V lookup: CDR1 MRHNA, CDR2 SNTAGT. The CDR3 totals 18 residues. Trimming at V came to 1 base and at J to 8 bases, leaving 14 bases not matched to a gene. DNA of the CDR3: TGTGCCAGCAGTGACTTCTCGACCCGGGACAGGGTGAGGGAAAAACTGTTTTTT. It translates to CASSDFSTRDRVREKLFF.

The chain has TRBV27 and TRBJ2-3; 9 nucleotides agree with TRBD1. The V and J ends lost 5 bases and 6 bases, in that order; junction bases with no gene match: 6. The CDR3 spans 14 residues. CDR1 and CDR2 (germline): MNHEY, SMNVEV (reference sequence). CDR3 DNA: TGTGCCAGCAGTAAACAGGGGGCGATGGATACGCAGTATTTT. Encoded protein: CASSKQGAMDTQYF.

The table lists this clone with a few counts. The chain employs TRBV4-1 and TRBJ1-2; TRBD1 agrees at 9 bases. CDR3 length equals 15 residues. V lost 6 bases and J lost 4; bases outside the gene matches: 9. Germline values: CDR1 MGHRA, CDR2 YSYEKL. CDR3 loop: CASRPNRGLGYGYTF. CDR3 nucleotide sequence: TGCGCCAGCAGGCCAAACAGGGGGCTTGGCTATGGCTACACCTTC.